These 25 T cell receptor beta chains were sequenced from one sample in a study of cytomegalovirus exposure and HLA in healthy donors. Clones were read by immunoSEQ multiplex PCR, and TCRdb kept only the in-frame ones, dropping some. Here the sample spans tens of thousands of clones, approximately 96% being singletons. The material sequenced was PBMCs. These receptors all come from a young man in good health and CMV-seronegative.

CDR3 region: CASSPGTGRVGNQPQHF. As DNA, the CDR3 is TGTGCCAGCAGTCCCGGGACAGGCCGGGTCGGCAATCAGCCCCAGCATTTT. V is TRBV27 and J is TRBJ1-5; 8 bases are a match to TRBD1. The germline gives CDR1 MNHEY, CDR2 SMNVEV (reference sequence). This CDR3 region has 17 residues. The trim removed 5 bases at V and 2 bases at J, leaving 11 bases unmatched.

This chain uses TRBV2 with TRBJ2-1; D might be TRBD2 (5 bases). Germline loops: CDR1 SNHLY, CDR2 FYNNEI. V lost 4 bases to trimming and J lost 3 bases, with 10 bases between them. The CDR3 runs to 14 residues. CDR3 in DNA: TGTGCCAGCAGTGTTTCCCGGGACTACAATGAGCAGTTCTTC. This translates into CASSVSRDYNEQFF.

The V gene is TRBV27, the J gene TRBJ1-2; the match to TRBD1 covers 7 bases. V lost 8 bases and J lost 5; bases outside the gene matches: 11. Germline V gives CDR1 MNHEY, CDR2 SMNVEV (reference sequence). The CDR3 has 14 amino acids. The CDR3 DNA follows: TGTGCCAGCCCCGGGGGGGAGGGGGCTTATGGCTACACCTTC. It is translated as CASPGGEGAYGYTF.

V is TRBV21-1 and J is TRBJ1-5. TRBV21-1 is assigned pseudogene status. CDR3 size: 16 residues. The CDR3 spells CASSKRETANNQPQHF. In DNA form, the CDR3 reads TGTGCCAGCAGTAAACGGGAGACAGCAAACAATCAGCCCCAGCATTTT.

CDR3 DNA: TGTGCCAGCAGCTTATTACGACTAGCGGACAATGAGCAGTTCTTC. It yields the protein CASSLLRLADNEQFF. This sequence joins TRBV7-9 and TRBJ2-1; the match to TRBD2 covers 9 bases. With 2 bases clipped from V and 5 bases from J, the junction kept 4 bases outside the gene matches. Germline CDR1 reads SEHNR; CDR2 reads FQNEAQ (reference sequence). This CDR3 comprises 15 residues.

This clone came up once. The chain has TRBV19 and TRBJ1-5; 10 bases are a match to TRBD1. V trimming: 8 bases; J trimming: 5 bases; junction bases outside the gene matches: 6. Germline-derived CDR1 and CDR2 are LNHDA and SQIVND (reference sequence). This CDR3 has 14 amino acids. CDR3 coding DNA: TGTGCCAGTGGGGACAGGGGCCCCTATCAGCCCCAGCATTTT. This codes for CASGDRGPYQPQHF.

The chain is built from TRBV18 and TRBJ2-1, with 7 bases matching TRBD1. Germline CDR1 is KGHSH and CDR2 is LQKENI. This CDR3 has 17 amino acids. V shed 6 bases, J shed 4 bases, and the junction held 15 bases outside the gene matches. The CDR3 reads CASSQITGARHYNEQFF. The CDR3 bases are TGTGCCAGCTCCCAAATTACAGGGGCTCGTCATTACAATGAGCAGTTCTTC. Combining the CDR3 with reference TRBV18 and TRBJ2-1 gives the whole variable domain NAGVMQNPRHLVRRRGQEARLRCSPMKGHSHVYWYRQLPEEGLKFMVYLQKENIIDESGMPKERFSAEFPKEGPSILRIQQVVRGDSAAYFCASSQITGARHYNEQFFGPGTRLTVL.

This sequence joins TRBV5-1 and TRBJ1-6; D might be TRBD1 (5 bases). CDR1 and CDR2 from the germline V gene are SGHRS and YFSETQ. Trimming took off 4 bases at V and 6 bases at J, with 14 bases between the two ends. The CDR3 runs 15 residues. CDR3 in DNA: TGCGCCAGCAGCGGAGACAGCGACTTTAATTCACCCCTCCACTTT. This gives the protein CASSGDSDFNSPLHF.

This chain connects TRBV28 to TRBJ1-2, with TRBD1 as a possible D gene (5 bases). Germline assignment: CDR1 MDHEN and CDR2 SYDVKM. The ends were cut back, 7 bases at V and 7 bases at J, with 16 bases in the middle. The CDR3 contains 13 residues. The CDR3 region has the DNA TGTGCCAGCACCCTAGTCCAGGGTGGTGGCTACACCTTC. Protein: CASTLVQGGGYTF.

This clone was recorded once. The chain has TRBV15 and TRBJ2-2, with D perhaps matching TRBD1 (6 bases). Trimming stripped 4 bases from V and 1 base from J, with 10 bases between. The CDR3 is 15 residues long. Germline CDR1 LNHNV, CDR2 YYDKDF (reference sequence). CDR3 nucleotide sequence: TGTGCCACCAGCATTTCGGACAGGAACACCGGGGAGCTGTTTTTT. Translating gives CATSISDRNTGELFF.

The chain employs TRBV4-3 and TRBJ2-3; 11 nucleotides line up with TRBD2. The CDR3 runs to 17 residues. J gave up 6 bases and V 1 base, and 9 bases lay outside the gene matches. Germline CDR1 LGHNA, CDR2 YSLEER. CDR3 sequence (DNA): TGCGCCAGCAGCCAAGGGACTAGCGGGCCGTGGGGGGATACGCAGTATTTT. Its translation is CASSQGTSGPWGDTQYF.

This chain connects TRBV9 to TRBJ2-1; 9 positions match TRBD2. The length of the CDR3 is 15 residues. Germline V CDR1 and CDR2: SGDLS, YYNGEE. The junction had 2 bases not matched to a gene; V was cut back by 2 bases and J by 2 bases. The CDR3 protein is CASSVSGRPYNEQFF. The CDR3 DNA sequence: TGTGCCAGCAGCGTTAGCGGGAGACCCTACAATGAGCAGTTCTTC. Full variable domain (remainder filled in from reference TRBV9 and TRBJ2-1): DSGVTQTPKHLITATGQRVTLRCSPRSGDLSVYWYQQSLDQGLQFLIQYYNGEERAKGNILERFSAQQFPDLHSELNLSSLELGDSALYFCASSVSGRPYNEQFFGPGTRLTVL.

The V call is TRBV20-1, the J call TRBJ2-1; D remains unclear. This CDR3 region has 11 residues. The V gene lost 5 bases and the J gene lost 10 bases, with 12 bases spanning the gap. CDR1 is DFQATT, CDR2 SNEGSKA, per germline (reference sequence). Here the CDR3 DNA reads TGCAGTGCTGGCCTAGGCATCGAGCAGTTCTTC. This codes for CSAGLGIEQFF.

V is TRBV29-1 and J is TRBJ1-5, with 10 bases aligning to TRBD1. The CDR3 has 15 residues. V lost 6 bases, J lost 2 bases, and 7 bases stayed unmatched. Germline values: CDR1 SQVTM, CDR2 ANQGSEA. In DNA, the CDR3 is TGCAGCGTGGGGGACAGGGGAGGTGGCAATCAGCCCCAGCATTTT. This sequence encodes CSVGDRGGGNQPQHF.

This chain connects TRBV5-6 to TRBJ2-1; D is uncertain. The CDR3 covers 14 residues. Trimming left V 0 bases short and J 0 bases short, with 4 bases between. In germline, CDR1 is SGHDT, CDR2 YYEEEE. CDR3 coding DNA: TGTGCCAGCAGCTTGGCCAGCTCCTACAATGAGCAGTTCTTC. Translated, it gives CASSLASSYNEQFF.

This clone was seen just once. The chain is built from TRBV7-2 and TRBJ2-7; TRBD2 matches 11 bases. This CDR3 has 13 residues. CDR1 is SGHTA and CDR2 is FQGNSA in the germline V gene. J lost 9 bases, V lost 2 bases, and 3 bases had no gene match. Written as DNA, the CDR3 is TGTGCCAGCAGCTTATACCTAGCGGGAGGGCAGTACGTC. Its translation is CASSLYLAGGQYV.

The chain recombines TRBV6-4 with TRBJ2-2; 9 nucleotides match TRBD1. Per germline, CDR1 MRHNA and CDR2 SNTAGT. The CDR3 is made up of 17 amino acids. V gave up 3 bases and J gave up 4 bases; unmatched junction bases: 9. This CDR3 reads CASSDLGWGQGTGELFF. CDR3 DNA: TGTGCCAGCAGTGATCTTGGGTGGGGACAGGGCACCGGGGAGCTGTTTTTT.

V usage is TRBV27 and J usage is TRBJ1-4; 8 positions match TRBD1. This CDR3 spans 16 amino acids. Per the germline V gene, CDR1 is MNHEY and CDR2 is SMNVEV (reference sequence). V trimming: 5 bases; J trimming: 3 bases; junction bases outside the gene matches: 8. The CDR3 is CASSRTGMVANEKLFF. For the CDR3, the DNA is TGTGCCAGCAGTCGGACAGGGATGGTGGCTAATGAAAAACTGTTTTTT.

The CDR3 DNA reads as TGTGCCAGCAGACTGCCCGGGACTAGCGGGAGTCCAGATACGCAGTATTTT. It is translated as CASRLPGTSGSPDTQYF. V gene TRBV28 combines with J gene TRBJ2-3, with 14 bases lining up with TRBD2. This CDR3 region has 17 residues. V was pared by 6 bases and J by 4 bases, with 9 bases of the junction left unmatched. The germline CDR1 and CDR2 sequences are MDHEN and SYDVKM.

The J gene is TRBJ2-5, the V gene TRBV2; TRBD2 aligns across 14 bases. CDR3 length equals 14 residues. V gave up 6 bases and J gave up 3 bases; unmatched junction bases: 0. Germline values: CDR1 SNHLY, CDR2 FYNNEI. The CDR3 sequence is CASRGLAGEETQYF. The CDR3 coding sequence is TGTGCCAGCAGGGGACTAGCGGGAGAAGAGACCCAGTACTTC.

V is TRBV11-3 and J is TRBJ2-7; tentative D call: TRBD1 (7 bases). The V end was cut by 1 base, the J end by 4 bases, with 14 bases between. Germline loops: CDR1 SGHNT, CDR2 YENEEA. This CDR3 is built from 15 residues. In DNA form, the CDR3 reads TGTGCCAGCAGCTTAGGCGGGACAGAGCCTTACGAGCAGTACTTC. It encodes CASSLGGTEPYEQYF.

This sequence joins TRBV18 and TRBJ2-5, with 7 bases identical to TRBD1. Germline CDR1 KGHSH, CDR2 LQKENI. Germline trimming cut 2 bases from V and 0 bases from J; bases unmatched to any gene: 0. The CDR3 totals 14 residues. The CDR3 sequence is CASSPTGDQETQYF. CDR3 DNA: TGTGCCAGCTCACCAACAGGGGACCAAGAGACCCAGTACTTC.

This clone has just one count. The rearrangement joins TRBV11-2 to TRBJ2-3; D remains ambiguous. The CDR3 is made up of 14 amino acids. The V gene lost 1 base and the J gene lost 2 bases, with 7 bases spanning the gap. CDR1 SGHAT and CDR2 FQNNGV come from the germline V gene. This chain's CDR3 is CASSLGGPTDTQYF. The CDR3 DNA follows: TGTGCCAGCAGCTTAGGTGGCCCCACAGATACGCAGTATTTT.

The V and J genes are TRBV5-5 and TRBJ2-1; TRBD1 is a possible D gene (6 bases). The CDR3 totals 16 residues. Germline V lookup: CDR1 SGHKS, CDR2 YYEKEE (reference sequence). V gave up 1 base and J gave up 5 bases, with 16 bases separating them. As DNA, the CDR3 is TGTGCCAGCAGCTTGTGGGGCAGGGGTATAGACAATGAGCAGTTCTTC. Protein sequence: CASSLWGRGIDNEQFF.

The chain uses TRBV11-2 and TRBJ2-7; D is perhaps TRBD2 (6 bases). Deletions cut 5 bases from V and 7 bases from J, with 21 bases between. Germline V gives CDR1 SGHAT, CDR2 FQNNGV. The length of the CDR3 is 15 residues. As DNA, the CDR3 is TGTGCCAGCAGCCTCCCCCTGCAGAGCGGACTAGAGCAGTACTTC. This encodes CASSLPLQSGLEQYF.